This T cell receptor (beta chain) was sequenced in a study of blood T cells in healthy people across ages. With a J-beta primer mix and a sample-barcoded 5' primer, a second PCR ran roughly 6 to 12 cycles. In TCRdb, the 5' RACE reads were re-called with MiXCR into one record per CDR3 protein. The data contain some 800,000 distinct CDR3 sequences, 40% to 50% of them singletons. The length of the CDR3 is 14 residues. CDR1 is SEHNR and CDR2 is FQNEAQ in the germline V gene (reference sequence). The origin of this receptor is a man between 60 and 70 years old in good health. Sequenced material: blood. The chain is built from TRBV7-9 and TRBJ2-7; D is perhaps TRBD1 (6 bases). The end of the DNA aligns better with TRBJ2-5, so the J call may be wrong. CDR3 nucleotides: TGTGCCAGCAGCTTAGGGACAGTAACAGAGACCCAGTACTTC. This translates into CASSLGTVTETQYF.